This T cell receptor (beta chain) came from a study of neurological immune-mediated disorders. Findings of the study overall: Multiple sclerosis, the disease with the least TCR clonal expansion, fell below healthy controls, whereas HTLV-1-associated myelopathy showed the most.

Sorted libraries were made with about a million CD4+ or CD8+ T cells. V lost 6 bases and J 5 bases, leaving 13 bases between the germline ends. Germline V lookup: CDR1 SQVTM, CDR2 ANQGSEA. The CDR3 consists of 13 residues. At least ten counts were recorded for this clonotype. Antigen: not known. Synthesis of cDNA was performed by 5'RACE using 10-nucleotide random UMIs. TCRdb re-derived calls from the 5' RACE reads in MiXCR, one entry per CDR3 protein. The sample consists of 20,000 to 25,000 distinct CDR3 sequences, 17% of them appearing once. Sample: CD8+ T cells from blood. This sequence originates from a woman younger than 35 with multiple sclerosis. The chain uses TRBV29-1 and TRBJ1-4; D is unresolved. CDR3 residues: CSVLKDLNEKLFF. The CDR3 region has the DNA TGCAGCGTCCTTAAAGACCTGAATGAAAAACTGTTTTTT.